The clone carrying this T cell receptor beta chain has ten or more counts. Antigen: not known. The CDR3 is made up of 15 amino acids. V shed 5 bases, J shed 5 bases, and the junction held 12 bases outside the gene matches. The germline gives CDR1 DFQATT, CDR2 SNEGSKA (reference sequence). A second about 7 to 12 cycle PCR used barcoded and J-beta primers. Each cDNA was tagged by a template-switch adaptor containing 12 random nucleotides. Via MiXCR, TCRdb re-called the 5' RACE reads, giving one row per CDR3 protein. The profile shows hundreds of thousands of distinct CDR3 sequences, 32% of them singletons. The data belong to a study of blood T cells in healthy people across ages. Overall study: Capturing about one barcoded beta molecule per two T cells was achieved by template switching. Study-level points and caveats: Naive T cell percentage by flow cytometry tracked strongly with beta diversity. Long-lived donors had more naive CD4+ cells and higher diversity than aged donors.

Sequencing input: blood. J is TRBJ2-5 and V is TRBV20-1; 9 bases line up with TRBD2. This TCR derives from an elderly woman in good health. The CDR3, as DNA: TGCAGTGCTGGCGTTCAGCGGGGGGCTAGGGAGACCCAGTACTTC. Its translation: CSAGVQRGARETQYF.